This TCR beta chain was profiled in a study of T cell responses to AZD1222 COVID-19 vaccine (TCRdb year 2021). As for the study more broadly: AZD1222 recipients with second doses at about 4 weeks or about 12 weeks were pooled, because spike-specific TCR depth and breadth did not differ between schedules. TCR sequencing covered over 230 trial participants: some 210 given two doses of AZD1222 and 26 given two doses of MenACWY control vaccine. Trial participants were enrolled by age into subgroups of 18-55, 56-69 and 70-plus years, and around 140, 26 and 57 TCR-sequenced participants, respectively, were included in these subgroups. Results and caveats for the whole study, not just this receptor: Conclusions about previously exposed vaccinees are limited, since just 5 or 6 AZD1222 recipients were seropositive for SARS-CoV-2 at baseline. Participants were mostly white British, with more females than males. The authors suggested clonal diversity may have been underestimated. Reportedly, close to half of the unique spike-specific TCRs recognized epitopes lying outside the regions that are mutated in the B.1.351 and B.1.1.7 variants. In the small 56-69-year group, the increase in depth fell short of significance, most likely because of low power. The vaccine-associated CD4 TCRs covered the entire spike protein, and the dominant responses fell in regions 160-218 and 743-854. After two AZD1222 doses, both the breadth and the depth of spike-specific TCRs were significantly higher than at day 0 and than in MenACWY recipients. Because no day 14 peak-response samples were available, repertoires were characterized only after the peak T cell response.

The CDR3 regions of human TCRbeta chains were analyzed by immunosequencing. Turning to the authors' computational methods: TCRs in the repertoires were matched against a reference library of SARS-CoV-2-specific TCRs that had been generated with the MIRA antigen-specificity platform. Breadth was defined as the fraction of unique TCRs that were SARS-CoV-2-associated. Depth was defined as the fraction of total T cells that were SARS-CoV-2-associated. Using the MIRA data, every spike-specific TCR was mapped to the spike region that the TCR reacted to and assigned to either a CD4 or a CD8 class. Log10-transformed breadth and depth values were compared by one-way ANOVA with Sidak's multiple comparisons tests. Here the immuneACCESS table is served through TCRdb, limited to in-frame sequences with V and J called. Missing clones are a known gap in these copies; in checked studies unresolved V genes cover under half, and the rest lacks a known reason. D and trimming were read from the DNA, whereas the V and J calls and clone size are those reported in that table. The sample yields about 150,000 clones; more than 90% were counted once. 15% to 20% of the sample rests with the top ten.

To note about this clone: The target of this receptor is not known. Base-call qualities are not available, and no considerably larger clone is one nucleotide away.

Reading the label with the study, this specimen's time point is: baseline before first vaccination. The vaccinee samples were drawn from two UK trials, COV001 and COV002, one of which was a single-blind randomized controlled phase 2/3 trial testing AZD1222 (ChAdOx1 nCoV-19) in healthy adults. Trial participant PBMC samples were collected at day 0 and day 28 after the second dose for TCRbeta chain sequencing. V sheds 0 bases and J sheds 7 bases, leaving 4 bases between their ends. CDR1 and CDR2, per the germline V gene, are SGDLS and YYNGEE. The CDR3, from cysteine to phenylalanine, totals 12 residues. Only the CDR3 part of the read is kept: 36 bases, read in frame from the first base.

The receptor was isolated from an adult in good health. Here the chain combines TRBV9 and TRBJ2-2; a confident D gene designation cannot be given. Sequences were derived from peripheral blood, sampled on day 0 of AZD1222 vaccination. The CDR3 has the sequence CASSVGSGELFF. The DNA is TGTGCCAGCAGCGTAGGTAGCGGGGAGCTGTTTTTT.